This T cell receptor beta chain was recorded in a study of blood T cell repertoires in COVID-19. Across the whole study: The analysed material was cDNA or gDNA that came from T cells, B-cell-depleted T cells, or PBMCs.

V lost 5 bases and J lost 5; bases outside the gene matches: 7. Germline lookup yields CDR1 MDHEN and CDR2 SYDVKM. This CDR3 comprises 15 residues. Measured with immunoSEQ multiplex PCR; TCRdb has only the in-frame clones, and not every one. The sample holds fewer than 150,000 clones; 85% are singletons and the top ten take about 13%. What was sequenced was peripheral blood. The clonotype was recovered from a human donor in a cohort sampled during active COVID-19. The chain employs TRBV28 and TRBJ1-3, with 9 bases lining up with TRBD1. CDR3 sequence: CASSPPGTGRNTIYF. The CDR3 region has the DNA TGTGCCAGCAGTCCACCCGGGACAGGGAGAAACACCATATATTTT.